The 14 T cell receptor beta chains below all came from one sample that was sequenced in a study of blood T cell repertoires in COVID-19. This table comes from immunoSEQ multiplex PCR, and its TCRdb copy is limited to in-frame clones, with some not included. Of approximately 250,000 clones in the sample, around 89% are singletons; the top ten hold more than 1%. Sequenced material: PBMCs or T cells enriched from blood (not recorded which). These receptors came from a middle-aged woman with acute COVID-19.

This clone was seen a handful of times. The chain recombines TRBV5-1 with TRBJ1-6; D unclear. The CDR3 totals 14 residues. V was cut by 2 bases and J by 8 bases, with 11 bases left in between. The germline CDR1 and CDR2 sequences are SGHRS and YFSETQ. This CDR3 reads CASSLAQPDSPLHF. The CDR3 DNA reads as TGCGCCAGCAGCTTAGCCCAACCCGATTCACCCCTCCACTTT.

This chain uses TRBV5-1 with TRBJ2-3; D gene unclear. This CDR3 comprises 16 residues. The germline V gene has CDR1 SGHRS and CDR2 YFSETQ. Trimming pared 1 base from V and 0 bases from J, leaving 12 bases between. CDR3 DNA: TGCGCCAGCAGCTTGCCAAACCAAGCTAGCACAGATACGCAGTATTTT. Its protein product is CASSLPNQASTDTQYF.

The chain uses TRBV19 and TRBJ1-1; D unclear. Germline CDR1 is LNHDA and CDR2 is SQIVND (reference sequence). CDR3 length: 12 residues. Trimming pared 5 bases from V and 6 bases from J, leaving 10 bases between. Written as DNA, the CDR3 is TGTGCCAGTAGTCGGTATCAGGCTGAAGCTTTCTTT. Translation: CASSRYQAEAFF.

J is TRBJ2-1 and V is TRBV7-2, with 7 bases fitting TRBD1. This CDR3 contains 16 residues. CDR1 SGHTA and CDR2 FQGNSA come from the germline V gene. V dropped 2 bases and J dropped 6; count of bases not matched to a gene: 10. The CDR3, as DNA: TGTGCCAGCAGCTTATCGTTCCTAGCAGGGGGCAATGAGCAGTTCTTC. Translating it yields CASSLSFLAGGNEQFF.

The V and J genes are TRBV28 and TRBJ1-1; D is unclear. The CDR3 is 12 amino acids. Deletions cut 2 bases from V and 4 bases from J, with 5 bases between. The germline CDR1 and CDR2 sequences are MDHEN and SYDVKM. CDR3: CASSLMSTEAFF. CDR3 in DNA: TGTGCCAGCAGTTTAATGAGCACTGAAGCTTTCTTT.

This sequence joins TRBV29-1 and TRBJ2-3; D might be TRBD2 (6 bases). The CDR3 totals 14 residues. Trimming removed 4 bases at V and 2 bases at J, with 13 bases between. Germline CDR1 is SQVTM and CDR2 is ANQGSEA. DNA of the CDR3: TGCAGCGTTGCCCCGGGACTTAACACAGATACGCAGTATTTT. This gives the protein CSVAPGLNTDTQYF.

Only one count was recorded for this clone. The rearrangement joins TRBV10-1 to TRBJ2-3; the D is unclear. The germline gives CDR1 WNHNN, CDR2 SYGVQD (reference sequence). The CDR3 has 15 residues. V lost 4 bases to trimming and J lost 0 bases, with 11 bases between them. The DNA for the CDR3 is TGCGCCAGCAGTGGGTCCAGTTCAAGCACAGATACGCAGTATTTT. This gives the protein CASSGSSSSTDTQYF.

The genes are TRBV28 and TRBJ2-5; 9 bases align to TRBD2. This CDR3 region has 16 residues. Per the germline V gene, CDR1 is MDHEN and CDR2 is SYDVKM. V dropped 1 base and J dropped 4; count of bases not matched to a gene: 7. The CDR3 here is CASSLSALAGLETQYF. Written as DNA, the CDR3 is TGTGCCAGCAGTTTATCCGCCCTAGCGGGATTAGAGACCCAGTACTTC.

This clone was seen only once. CDR3 coding DNA: TGCGCCAGCAGCGGACCCGGGACAATCACAGATACGCAGTATTTT. It is translated as CASSGPGTITDTQYF. The chain links TRBV5-1 to TRBJ2-3; perhaps TRBD1 as D (6 bases). Germline-derived CDR1 and CDR2 are SGHRS and YFSETQ. This CDR3 region has 15 residues. V was trimmed by 4 bases and J by 2 bases, leaving 14 bases between them. The full variable domain, with the rest looked up from reference TRBV5-1 and TRBJ2-3, is KAGVTQTPRYLIKTRGQQVTLSCSPISGHRSVSWYQQTPGQGLQFLFEYFSETQRNKGNFPGRFSGRQFSNSRSEMNVSTLELGDSALYLCASSGPGTITDTQYFGPGTRLTVL.

The chain has TRBV5-1 and TRBJ1-3; perhaps TRBD1 as D (5 bases). V was clipped by 0 bases and J by 0 bases, with 7 bases between them. There are 15 residues in the CDR3. The germline CDR1 and CDR2 sequences are SGHRS and YFSETQ. CDR3 nucleotide sequence: TGCGCCAGCAGCTTGGACAGGACCTCTGGAAACACCATATATTTT. Encoded protein: CASSLDRTSGNTIYF.

This clone showed up many times. This chain links TRBV7-8 with TRBJ2-1; 14 nucleotides line up with TRBD2. The CDR3 has 18 amino acids. Germline V gene data show CDR1 as SGHVS and CDR2 as FQNEAQ. The trim removed 2 bases at V and 6 bases at J, leaving 9 bases unmatched. CDR3 sequence reads: CASSLFGGGTSGSNEQFF. The CDR3 bases are TGTGCCAGCAGCTTATTTGGTGGTGGGACTAGCGGGAGCAATGAGCAGTTCTTC.

V is TRBV13 and J is TRBJ2-3, with 12 bases aligning to TRBD2. The CDR3 is 20 residues long. The V gene's germline CDR1 is PRHDT and CDR2 FYEKMQ (reference sequence). Germline trimming cut 1 base from V and 3 bases from J; bases unmatched to any gene: 14. CDR3 region: CASSLARLAGATIGTDTQYF. The CDR3 nucleotides are TGTGCCAGCAGCTTAGCCAGACTAGCGGGAGCCACAATAGGTACAGATACGCAGTATTTT.

This clone has a handful of counts. This sequence joins TRBV11-2 and TRBJ2-7; a possible D gene is TRBD1 (5 bases). The CDR3 is 14 amino acids. V was clipped by 5 bases and J by 0 bases, with 11 bases between them. Germline V gene data show CDR1 as SGHAT and CDR2 as FQNNGV. The chain's CDR3 is CASSPRTFSYEQYF. Written as DNA, the CDR3 is TGTGCCAGCAGCCCCCGGACATTCTCCTACGAGCAGTACTTC.

The chain recombines TRBV15 with TRBJ2-2, with TRBD1 as a possible D gene (5 bases). There are 21 residues in the CDR3. The germline gives CDR1 LNHNV, CDR2 YYDKDF (reference sequence). Trimming took 0 bases from V and 1 from J, leaving 24 bases between them. The CDR3 spells CATSRDPNQGWTLGNTGELFF. CDR3 DNA: TGTGCCACCAGCAGAGATCCTAATCAGGGATGGACCCTTGGGAACACCGGGGAGCTGTTTTTT.